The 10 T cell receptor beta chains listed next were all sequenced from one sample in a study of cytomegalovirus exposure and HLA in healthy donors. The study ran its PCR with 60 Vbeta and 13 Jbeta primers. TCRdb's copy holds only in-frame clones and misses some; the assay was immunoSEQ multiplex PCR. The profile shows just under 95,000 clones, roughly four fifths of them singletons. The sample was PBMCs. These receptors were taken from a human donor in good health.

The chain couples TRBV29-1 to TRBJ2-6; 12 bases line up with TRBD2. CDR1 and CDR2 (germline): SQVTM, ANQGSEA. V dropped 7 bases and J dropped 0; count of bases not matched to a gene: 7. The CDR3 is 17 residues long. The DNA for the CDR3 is TGCAGCGCCAGACTAGCGGGAGAGCCCTCTGGGGCCAACGTCCTGACTTTC. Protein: CSARLAGEPSGANVLTF.

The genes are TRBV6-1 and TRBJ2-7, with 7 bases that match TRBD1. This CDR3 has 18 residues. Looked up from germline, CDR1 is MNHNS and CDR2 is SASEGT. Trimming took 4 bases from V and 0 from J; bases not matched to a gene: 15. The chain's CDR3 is CASSAGQDAGGGSYEQYF. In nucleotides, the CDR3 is TGTGCCAGCAGTGCAGGACAGGACGCGGGCGGCGGCTCCTACGAGCAGTACTTC.

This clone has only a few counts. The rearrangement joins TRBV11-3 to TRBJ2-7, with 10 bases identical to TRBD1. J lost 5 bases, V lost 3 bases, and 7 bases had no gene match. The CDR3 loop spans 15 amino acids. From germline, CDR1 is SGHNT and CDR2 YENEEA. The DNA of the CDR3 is TGTGCCAGCAGCTTGGGACAGGGGACCTTCCACGAGCAGTACTTC. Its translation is CASSLGQGTFHEQYF.

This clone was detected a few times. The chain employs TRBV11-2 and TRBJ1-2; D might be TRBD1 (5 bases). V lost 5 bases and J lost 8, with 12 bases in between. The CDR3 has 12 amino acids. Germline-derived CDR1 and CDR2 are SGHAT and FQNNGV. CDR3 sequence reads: CASSLAGIGYTF. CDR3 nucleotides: TGTGCCAGCAGCCTAGCAGGGATAGGCTACACCTTC.

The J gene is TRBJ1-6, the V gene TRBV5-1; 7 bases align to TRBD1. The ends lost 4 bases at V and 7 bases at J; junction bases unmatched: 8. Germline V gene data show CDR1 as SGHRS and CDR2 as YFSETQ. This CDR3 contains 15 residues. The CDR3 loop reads CASSPPGTVNSPLHF. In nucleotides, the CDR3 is TGCGCCAGCAGCCCACCCGGGACAGTCAATTCACCCCTCCACTTT.

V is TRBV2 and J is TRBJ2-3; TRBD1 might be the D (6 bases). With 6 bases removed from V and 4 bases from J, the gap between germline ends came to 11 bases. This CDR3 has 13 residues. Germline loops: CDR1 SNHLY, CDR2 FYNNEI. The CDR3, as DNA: TGTGCCAGCAGCGACGGACAGTCAGATACGCAGTATTTT. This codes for CASSDGQSDTQYF.

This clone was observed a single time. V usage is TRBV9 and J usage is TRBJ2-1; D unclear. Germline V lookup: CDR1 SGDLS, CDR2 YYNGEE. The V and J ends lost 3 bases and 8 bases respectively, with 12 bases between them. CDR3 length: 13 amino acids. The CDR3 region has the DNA TGTGCCAGCAGCGAGACCGGCCGGGATGAGCAGTTCTTC. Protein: CASSETGRDEQFF. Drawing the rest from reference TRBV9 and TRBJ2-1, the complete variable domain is DSGVTQTPKHLITATGQRVTLRCSPRSGDLSVYWYQQSLDQGLQFLIQYYNGEERAKGNILERFSAQQFPDLHSELNLSSLELGDSALYFCASSETGRDEQFFGPGTRLTVL.

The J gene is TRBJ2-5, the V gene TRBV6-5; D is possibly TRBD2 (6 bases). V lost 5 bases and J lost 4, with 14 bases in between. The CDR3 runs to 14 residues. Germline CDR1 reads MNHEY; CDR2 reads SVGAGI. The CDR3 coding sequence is TGTGCCAGCAGTCCCCCGGGGCGGGGAGAGACCCAGTACTTC. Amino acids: CASSPPGRGETQYF.

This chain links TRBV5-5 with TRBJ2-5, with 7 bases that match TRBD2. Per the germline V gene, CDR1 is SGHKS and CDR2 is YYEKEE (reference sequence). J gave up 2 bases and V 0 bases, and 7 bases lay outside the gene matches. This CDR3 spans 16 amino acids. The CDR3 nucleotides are TGTGCCAGCAGCTTGGCCCTAGGACTAGATCAAGAGACCCAGTACTTC. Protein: CASSLALGLDQETQYF.

The CDR3 sequence is CSVDRGRTEAFF. In DNA, the CDR3 is TGCAGCGTTGACAGGGGACGCACTGAAGCTTTCTTT. The chain joins TRBV29-1 to TRBJ1-1; tentative D call: TRBD1 (6 bases). The germline V gene encodes CDR1 SQVTM and CDR2 ANQGSEA. The CDR3 length is 12 residues. Trimming left V 3 bases short and J 4 bases short, with 9 bases between. Full variable domain (missing parts from reference TRBV29-1 and TRBJ1-1): SAVISQKPSRDICQRGTSLTIQCQVDSQVTMMFWYRQQPGQSLTLIATANQGSEATYESGFVIDKFPISRPNLTFSTLTVSNMSPEDSSIYLCSVDRGRTEAFFGQGTRLTVV.